This T cell receptor beta chain is drawn from a study of T-cell memory formation after mild COVID-19. TCRdb passed the 5' RACE reads through MiXCR, listing each CDR3 protein once. This table has over 350,000 distinct CDR3 sequences, 15% to 20% appearing once. V dropped 1 base and J dropped 3 bases, with 10 bases sitting between them. The CDR3 is 14 residues long. CDR1 is MGHDK and CDR2 is SYGVNS in the germline V gene. Sample: PBMCs or a T cell subset sorted from them (not recorded which). The sequence came from a man in his late teens or twenties who had mild COVID-19 (a few samples of this study predate the infection). Cell type and time point are not known. This chain joins TRBV25-1 and TRBJ2-7; the D is unclear. CDR3 sequence reads: CASSESQNYYEQYF. DNA of the CDR3: TGTGCCAGCAGTGAATCCCAGAACTACTACGAGCAGTACTTC.